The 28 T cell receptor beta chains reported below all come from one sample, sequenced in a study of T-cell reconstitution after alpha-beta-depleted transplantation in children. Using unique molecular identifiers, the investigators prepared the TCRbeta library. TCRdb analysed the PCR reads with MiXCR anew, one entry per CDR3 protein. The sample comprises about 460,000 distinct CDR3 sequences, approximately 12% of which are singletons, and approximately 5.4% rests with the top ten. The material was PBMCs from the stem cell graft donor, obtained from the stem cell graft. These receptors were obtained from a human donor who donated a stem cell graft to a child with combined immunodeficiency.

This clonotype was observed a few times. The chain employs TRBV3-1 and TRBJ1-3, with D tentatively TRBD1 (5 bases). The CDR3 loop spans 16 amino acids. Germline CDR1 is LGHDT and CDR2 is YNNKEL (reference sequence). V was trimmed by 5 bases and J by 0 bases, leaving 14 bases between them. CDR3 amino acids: CASSNAGTGSGNTIYF. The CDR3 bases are TGTGCCAGCAGCAACGCCGGGACGGGCTCTGGAAACACCATATATTTT.

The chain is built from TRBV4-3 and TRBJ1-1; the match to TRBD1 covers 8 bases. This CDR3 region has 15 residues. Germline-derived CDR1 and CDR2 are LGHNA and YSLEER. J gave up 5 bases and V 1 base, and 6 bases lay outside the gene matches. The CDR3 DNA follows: TGCGCCAGCAGCCAAGGGACAGGGAAGGGGACTGAAGCTTTCTTT. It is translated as CASSQGTGKGTEAFF.

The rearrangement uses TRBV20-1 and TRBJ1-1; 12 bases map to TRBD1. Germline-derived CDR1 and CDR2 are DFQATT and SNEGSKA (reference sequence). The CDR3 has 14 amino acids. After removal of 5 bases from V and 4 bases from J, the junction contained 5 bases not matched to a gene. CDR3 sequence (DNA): TGCAGTGCTCGGGACAGGGGGCAGGGCACTGAAGCTTTCTTT. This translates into CSARDRGQGTEAFF.

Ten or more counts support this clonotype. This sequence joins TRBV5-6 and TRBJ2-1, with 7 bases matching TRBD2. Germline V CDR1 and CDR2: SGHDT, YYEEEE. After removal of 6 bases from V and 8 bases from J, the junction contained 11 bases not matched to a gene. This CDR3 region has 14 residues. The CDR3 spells CASTPGLERDEQFF. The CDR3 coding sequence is TGTGCCAGCACCCCTGGACTAGAACGCGATGAGCAGTTCTTC.

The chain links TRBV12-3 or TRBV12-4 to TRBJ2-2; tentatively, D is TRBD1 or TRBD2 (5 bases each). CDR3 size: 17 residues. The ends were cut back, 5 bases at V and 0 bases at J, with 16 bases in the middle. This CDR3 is CASSPRGVGANTGELFF. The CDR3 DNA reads TGTGCCAGCAGTCCCCGAGGGGTGGGGGCGAACACCGGGGAGCTGTTTTTT.

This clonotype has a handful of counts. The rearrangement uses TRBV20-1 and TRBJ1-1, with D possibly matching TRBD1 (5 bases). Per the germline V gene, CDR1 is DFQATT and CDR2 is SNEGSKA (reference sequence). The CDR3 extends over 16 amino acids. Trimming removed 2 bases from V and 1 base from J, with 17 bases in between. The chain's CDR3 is CSARSTLQAENTEAFF. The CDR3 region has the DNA TGCAGTGCTAGATCCACCCTACAGGCGGAGAACACTGAAGCTTTCTTT.

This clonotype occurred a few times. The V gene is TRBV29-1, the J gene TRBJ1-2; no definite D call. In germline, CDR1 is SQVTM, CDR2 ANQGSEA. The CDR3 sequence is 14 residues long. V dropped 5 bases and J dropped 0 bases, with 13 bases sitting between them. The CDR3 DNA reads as TGCAGCGTTAGAGGATCGGAGGCTAACTATGGCTACACCTTC. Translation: CSVRGSEANYGYTF.

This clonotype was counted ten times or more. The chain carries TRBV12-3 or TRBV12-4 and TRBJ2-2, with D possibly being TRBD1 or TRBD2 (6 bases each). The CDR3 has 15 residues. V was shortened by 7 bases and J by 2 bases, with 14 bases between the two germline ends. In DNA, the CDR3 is TGTGCCAGCACCCCCCGGGGGCGCAACACCGGGGAGCTGTTTTTT. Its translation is CASTPRGRNTGELFF.

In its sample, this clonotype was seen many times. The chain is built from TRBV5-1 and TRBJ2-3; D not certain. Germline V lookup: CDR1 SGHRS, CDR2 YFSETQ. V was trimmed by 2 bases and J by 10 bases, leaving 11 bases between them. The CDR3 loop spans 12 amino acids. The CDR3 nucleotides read TGCGCCAGCAGCTTTAAGTCCTACCCGCAGTATTTT. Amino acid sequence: CASSFKSYPQYF.

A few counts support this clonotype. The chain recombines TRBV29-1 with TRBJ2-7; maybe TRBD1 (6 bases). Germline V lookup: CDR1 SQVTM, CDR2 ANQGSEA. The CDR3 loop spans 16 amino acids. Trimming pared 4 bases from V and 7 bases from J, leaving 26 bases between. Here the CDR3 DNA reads TGCAGCGTTGGGGGGCCTAGGGCCCACGGTGGCAGTGAGCAGTACTTC. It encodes CSVGGPRAHGGSEQYF.

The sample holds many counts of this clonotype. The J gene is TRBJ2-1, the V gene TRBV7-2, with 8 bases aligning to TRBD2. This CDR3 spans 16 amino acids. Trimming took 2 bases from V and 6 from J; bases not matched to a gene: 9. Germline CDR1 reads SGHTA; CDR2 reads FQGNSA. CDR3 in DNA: TGTGCCAGCAGCTTATTACCAGCGGGGGCCCTCAATGAGCAGTTCTTC. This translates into CASSLLPAGALNEQFF.

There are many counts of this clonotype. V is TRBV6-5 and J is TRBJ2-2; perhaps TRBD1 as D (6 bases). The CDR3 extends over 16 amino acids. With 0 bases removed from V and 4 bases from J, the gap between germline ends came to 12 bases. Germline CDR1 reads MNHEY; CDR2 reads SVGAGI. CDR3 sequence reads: CASSYSGTRATGELFF. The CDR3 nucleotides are TGTGCCAGCAGTTACTCGGGGACACGGGCCACCGGGGAGCTGTTTTTT.

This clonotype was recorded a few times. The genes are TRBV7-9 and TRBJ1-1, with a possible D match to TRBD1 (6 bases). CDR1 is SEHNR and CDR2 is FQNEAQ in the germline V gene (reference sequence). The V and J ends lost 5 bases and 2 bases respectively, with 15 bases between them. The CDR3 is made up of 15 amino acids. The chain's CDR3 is CASSPLRGGNTEAFF. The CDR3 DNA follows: TGTGCCAGCAGCCCCCTAAGAGGGGGAAACACTGAAGCTTTCTTT. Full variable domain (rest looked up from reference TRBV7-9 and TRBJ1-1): DTGVSQNPRHKITKRGQNVTFRCDPISEHNRLYWYRQTLGQGPEFLTYFQNEAQLEKSRLLSDRFSAERPKGSFSTLEIQRTEQGDSAMYLCASSPLRGGNTEAFFGQGTRLTVV.

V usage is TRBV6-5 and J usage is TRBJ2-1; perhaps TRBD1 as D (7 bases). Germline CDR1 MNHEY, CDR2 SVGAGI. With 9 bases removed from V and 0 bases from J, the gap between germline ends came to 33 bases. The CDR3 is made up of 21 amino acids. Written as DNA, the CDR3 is TGTGCCAGTTCCTCACTAGGTTGGAACAGGGGAGGTTTTAGCTCCTACAATGAGCAGTTCTTC. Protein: CASSSLGWNRGGFSSYNEQFF.

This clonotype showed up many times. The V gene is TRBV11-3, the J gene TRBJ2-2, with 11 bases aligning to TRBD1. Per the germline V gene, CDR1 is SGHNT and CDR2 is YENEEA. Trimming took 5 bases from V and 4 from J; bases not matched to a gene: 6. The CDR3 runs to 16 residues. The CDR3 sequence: CASSHGQGAITGELFF. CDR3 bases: TGTGCCAGCAGCCACGGACAGGGGGCGATCACCGGGGAGCTGTTTTTT. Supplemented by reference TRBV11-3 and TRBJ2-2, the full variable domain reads EAGVVQSPRYKIIEKKQPVAFWCNPISGHNTLYWYLQNLGQGPELLIRYENEEAVDDSQLPKDRFSAERLKGVDSTLKIQPAELGDSAVYLCASSHGQGAITGELFFGEGSRLTVL.

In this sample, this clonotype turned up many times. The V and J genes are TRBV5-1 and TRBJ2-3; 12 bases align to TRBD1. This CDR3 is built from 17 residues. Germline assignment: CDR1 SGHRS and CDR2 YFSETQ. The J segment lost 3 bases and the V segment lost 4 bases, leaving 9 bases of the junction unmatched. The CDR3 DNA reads TGCGCCAGCAGCCCCCGGCGGGGACAGGGGGCAACAGATACGCAGTATTTT. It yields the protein CASSPRRGQGATDTQYF.

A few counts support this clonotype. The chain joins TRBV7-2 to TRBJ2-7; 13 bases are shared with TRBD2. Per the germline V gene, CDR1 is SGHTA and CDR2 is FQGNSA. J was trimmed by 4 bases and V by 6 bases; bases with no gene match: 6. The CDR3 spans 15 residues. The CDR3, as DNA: TGTGCCAGCAGAATGACTAGCGGGGGGCTATACGAGCAGTACTTC. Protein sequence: CASRMTSGGLYEQYF.

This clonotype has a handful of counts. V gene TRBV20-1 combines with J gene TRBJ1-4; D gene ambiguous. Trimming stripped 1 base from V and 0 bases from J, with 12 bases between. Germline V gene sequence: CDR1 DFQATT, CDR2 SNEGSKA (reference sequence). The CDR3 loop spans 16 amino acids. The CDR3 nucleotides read TGCAGTGCTAGAGGTTTGAGGGATGCAACTAATGAAAAACTGTTTTTT. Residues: CSARGLRDATNEKLFF.

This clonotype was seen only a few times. In DNA, the CDR3 is TGTGCCAGCAGCCCGGGACTTAACGAGCAGTACTTC. This sequence encodes CASSPGLNEQYF. This rearrangement joins TRBV3-1 to TRBJ2-7; possibly TRBD2 for D (6 bases). There are 12 residues in the CDR3. Germline V gives CDR1 LGHDT, CDR2 YNNKEL (reference sequence). Trimming took 4 bases from V and 5 from J, leaving 9 bases between them.

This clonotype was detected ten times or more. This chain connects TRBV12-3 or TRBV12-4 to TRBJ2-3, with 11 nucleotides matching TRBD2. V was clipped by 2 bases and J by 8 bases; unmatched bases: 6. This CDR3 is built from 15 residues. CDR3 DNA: TGTGCCAGCAGTTTAATAGCGGGGGGGCGGGGTACGCAGTATTTT. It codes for CASSLIAGGRGTQYF.

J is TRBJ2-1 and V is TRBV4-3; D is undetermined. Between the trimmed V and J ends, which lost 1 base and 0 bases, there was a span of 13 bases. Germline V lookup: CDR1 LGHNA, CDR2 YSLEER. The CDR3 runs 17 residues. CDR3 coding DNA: TGCGCCAGCAGCCAAGTCGCTGGGCGGAGCTCCTACAATGAGCAGTTCTTC. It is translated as CASSQVAGRSSYNEQFF.

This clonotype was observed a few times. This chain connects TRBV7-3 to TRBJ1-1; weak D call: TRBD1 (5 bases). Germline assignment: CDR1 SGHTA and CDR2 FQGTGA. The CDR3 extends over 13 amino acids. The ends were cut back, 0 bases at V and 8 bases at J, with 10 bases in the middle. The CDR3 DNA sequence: TGTGCCAGCAGCTTAACGTTTGGGACGGAAGCTTTCTTT. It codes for CASSLTFGTEAFF. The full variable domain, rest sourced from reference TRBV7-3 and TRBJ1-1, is GAGVSQTPSNKVTEKGKYVELRCDPISGHTALYWYRQSLGQGPEFLIYFQGTGAADDSGLPNDRFFAVRPEGSVSTLKIQRTERGDSAVYLCASSLTFGTEAFFGQGTRLTVV.

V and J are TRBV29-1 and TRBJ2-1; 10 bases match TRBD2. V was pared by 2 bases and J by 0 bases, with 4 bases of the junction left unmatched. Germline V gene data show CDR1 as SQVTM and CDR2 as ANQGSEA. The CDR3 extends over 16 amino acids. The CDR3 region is CSVEHLAGVSYNEQFF. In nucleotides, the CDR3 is TGCAGCGTTGAACACCTAGCGGGGGTCTCCTACAATGAGCAGTTCTTC.

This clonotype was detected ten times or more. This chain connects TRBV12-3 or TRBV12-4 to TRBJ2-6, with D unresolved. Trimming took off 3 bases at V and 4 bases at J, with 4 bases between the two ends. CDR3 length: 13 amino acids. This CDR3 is CASSFRGANVLTF. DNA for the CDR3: TGTGCCAGCAGTTTCCGGGGGGCCAACGTCCTGACTTTC.

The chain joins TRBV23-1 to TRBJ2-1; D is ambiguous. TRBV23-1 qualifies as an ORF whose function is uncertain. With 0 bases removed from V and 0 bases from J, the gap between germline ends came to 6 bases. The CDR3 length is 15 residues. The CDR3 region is CASSQSPFSYNEQFF. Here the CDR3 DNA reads TGCGCCAGCAGTCAATCGCCATTCTCCTACAATGAGCAGTTCTTC.

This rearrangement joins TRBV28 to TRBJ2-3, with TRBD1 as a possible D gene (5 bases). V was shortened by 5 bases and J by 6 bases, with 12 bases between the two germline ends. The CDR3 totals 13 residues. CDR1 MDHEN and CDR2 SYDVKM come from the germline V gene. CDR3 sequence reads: CASSQGPGDTQYF. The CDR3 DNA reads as TGTGCCAGCAGTCAGGGTCCCGGGGATACGCAGTATTTT.

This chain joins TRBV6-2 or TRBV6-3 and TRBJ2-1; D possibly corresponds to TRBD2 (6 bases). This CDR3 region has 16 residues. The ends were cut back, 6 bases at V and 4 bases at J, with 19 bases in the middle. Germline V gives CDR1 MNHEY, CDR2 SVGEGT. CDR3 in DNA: TGTGCCAGCAGCATCCTCACCCGGGGGAATTACAATGAGCAGTTCTTC. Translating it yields CASSILTRGNYNEQFF.

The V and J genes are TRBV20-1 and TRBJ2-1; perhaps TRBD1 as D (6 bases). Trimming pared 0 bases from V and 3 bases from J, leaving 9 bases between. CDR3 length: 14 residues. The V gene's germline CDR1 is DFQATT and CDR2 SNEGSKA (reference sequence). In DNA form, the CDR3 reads TGCAGTGCTAGAGATGGGACAAGCTACAATGAGCAGTTCTTC. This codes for CSARDGTSYNEQFF.